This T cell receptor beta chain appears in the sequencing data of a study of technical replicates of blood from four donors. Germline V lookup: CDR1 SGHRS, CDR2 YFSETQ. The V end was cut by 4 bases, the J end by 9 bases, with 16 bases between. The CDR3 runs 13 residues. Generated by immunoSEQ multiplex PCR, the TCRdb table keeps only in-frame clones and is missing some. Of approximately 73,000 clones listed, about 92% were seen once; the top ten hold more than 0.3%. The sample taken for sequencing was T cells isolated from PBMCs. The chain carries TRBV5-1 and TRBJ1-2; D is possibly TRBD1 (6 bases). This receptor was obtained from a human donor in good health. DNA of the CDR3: TGCGCCAGCAGCACAGAAGGGGGTTACAGCTACACCTTC. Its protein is CASSTEGGYSYTF.